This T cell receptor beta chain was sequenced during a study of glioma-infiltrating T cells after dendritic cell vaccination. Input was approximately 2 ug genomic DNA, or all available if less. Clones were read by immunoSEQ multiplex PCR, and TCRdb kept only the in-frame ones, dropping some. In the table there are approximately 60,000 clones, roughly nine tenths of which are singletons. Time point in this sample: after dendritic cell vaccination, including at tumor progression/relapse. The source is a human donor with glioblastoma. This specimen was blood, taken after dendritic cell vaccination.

The CDR3 region has the DNA TGCGCCAGCAGCGCCCTGGGACTAGACAATGAGCAGTTCTTC. The encoded protein is CASSALGLDNEQFF. The chain links TRBV5-1 to TRBJ2-1, with 8 positions matching TRBD2. CDR1 is SGHRS and CDR2 is YFSETQ in the germline V gene. CDR3 length equals 14 residues. With V trimmed by 4 bases and J by 5 bases, 5 bases remained unmatched.